This T cell receptor (beta chain) is drawn from a study of blood T cell repertoires in COVID-19. Study-wide background: Spain, Italy and the United States supplied samples that represented acute and convalescent COVID-19.

Generated by immunoSEQ multiplex PCR, the TCRdb table keeps only in-frame clones and is missing some. The data show approximately 200,000 clones, about 83% seen once. CDR1 and CDR2 from the germline V gene are LNHDA and SQIVND (reference sequence). Unmatched junction bases numbered 1, after V lost 1 base and J lost 0 bases. CDR3 length: 15 amino acids. The clonotype comes from a woman aged 25 to 39 who had recovered from COVID-19. The chain combines TRBV19 with TRBJ2-3, with 7 bases aligning to TRBD2. Specimen: PBMCs or T cells enriched from blood (not recorded which). CDR3 bases: TGTGCCAGTAGTATAGGGGAGGGTAGCACAGATACGCAGTATTTT. Its translation is CASSIGEGSTDTQYF.